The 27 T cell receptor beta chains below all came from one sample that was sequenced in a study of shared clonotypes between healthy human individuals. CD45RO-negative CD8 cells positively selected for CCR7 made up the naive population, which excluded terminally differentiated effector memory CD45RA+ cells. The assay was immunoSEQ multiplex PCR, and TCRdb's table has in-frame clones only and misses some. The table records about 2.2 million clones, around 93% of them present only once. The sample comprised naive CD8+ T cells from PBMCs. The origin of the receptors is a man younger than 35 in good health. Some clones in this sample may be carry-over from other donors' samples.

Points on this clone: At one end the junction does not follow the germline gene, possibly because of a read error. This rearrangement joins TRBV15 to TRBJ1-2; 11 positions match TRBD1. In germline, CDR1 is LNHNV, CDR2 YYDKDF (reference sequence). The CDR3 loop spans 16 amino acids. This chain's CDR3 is CATSSRTGGLDYDYTF. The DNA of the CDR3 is TGTGCCACCAGCAGCAGGACAGGGGGCTTAGACTATGACTACACCTTC. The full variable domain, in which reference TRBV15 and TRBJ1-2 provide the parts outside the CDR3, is DAMVIQNPRYQVTQFGKPVTLSCSQTLNHNVMYWYQQKSSQAPKLLFHYYDKDFNNEADTPDNFQSRRPNTSFCFLDIRSPGLGDTAMYLCATSSRTGGLDYDYTFGSGTRLTVV.

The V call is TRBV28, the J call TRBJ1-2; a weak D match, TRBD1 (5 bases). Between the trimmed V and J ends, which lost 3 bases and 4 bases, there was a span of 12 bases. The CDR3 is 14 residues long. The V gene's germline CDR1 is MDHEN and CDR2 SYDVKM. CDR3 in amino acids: CASSFFPGSYGYTF. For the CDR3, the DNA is TGTGCCAGCAGTTTTTTCCCAGGGAGCTATGGCTACACCTTC.

The CDR3 region has the DNA TGTGCCAGCAGCTTAGAAGCTAGCGGGATCCCCTACAATGAGCAGTTCTTC. It translates to CASSLEASGIPYNEQFF. The J gene is TRBJ2-1, the V gene TRBV7-7, with TRBD2 identical over 9 bases. This CDR3 is 17 amino acids long. The germline V gene encodes CDR1 SSHAT and CDR2 FNYEAQ (reference sequence). V lost 1 base and J lost 2; bases outside the gene matches: 6.

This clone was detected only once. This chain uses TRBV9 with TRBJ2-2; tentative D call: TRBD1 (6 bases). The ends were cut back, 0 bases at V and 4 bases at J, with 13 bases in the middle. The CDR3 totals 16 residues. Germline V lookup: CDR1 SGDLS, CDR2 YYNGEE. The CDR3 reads CASSVATPTGTGELFF. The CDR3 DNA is TGTGCCAGCAGCGTAGCTACCCCGACAGGCACCGGGGAGCTGTTTTTT.

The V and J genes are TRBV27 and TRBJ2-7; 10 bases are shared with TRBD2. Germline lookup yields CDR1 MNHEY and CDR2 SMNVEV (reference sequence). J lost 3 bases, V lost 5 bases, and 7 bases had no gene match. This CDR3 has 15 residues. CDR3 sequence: CASSPLAGFFYEQYF. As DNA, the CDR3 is TGTGCCAGCAGTCCACTAGCGGGATTCTTCTACGAGCAGTACTTC.

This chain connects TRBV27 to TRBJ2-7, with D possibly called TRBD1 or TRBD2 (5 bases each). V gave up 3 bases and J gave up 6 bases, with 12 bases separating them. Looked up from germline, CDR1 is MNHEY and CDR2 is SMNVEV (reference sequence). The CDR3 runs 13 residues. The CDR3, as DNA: TGTGCCAGCAGTTTTGGGACCCTTTTCGAGCAGTACTTC. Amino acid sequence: CASSFGTLFEQYF.

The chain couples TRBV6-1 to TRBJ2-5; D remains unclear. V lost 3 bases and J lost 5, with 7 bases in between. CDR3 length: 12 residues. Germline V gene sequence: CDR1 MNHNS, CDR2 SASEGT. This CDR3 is CASSESAETQYF. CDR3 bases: TGTGCCAGCAGTGAGTCCGCGGAGACCCAGTACTTC.

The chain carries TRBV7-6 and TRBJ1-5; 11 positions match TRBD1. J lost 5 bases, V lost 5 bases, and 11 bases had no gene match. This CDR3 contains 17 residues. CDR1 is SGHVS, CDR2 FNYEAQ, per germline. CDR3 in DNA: TGTGCCAGCAGCCCCGGGACAGGGGGAAACCCCTATCAGCCCCAGCATTTT. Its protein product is CASSPGTGGNPYQPQHF.

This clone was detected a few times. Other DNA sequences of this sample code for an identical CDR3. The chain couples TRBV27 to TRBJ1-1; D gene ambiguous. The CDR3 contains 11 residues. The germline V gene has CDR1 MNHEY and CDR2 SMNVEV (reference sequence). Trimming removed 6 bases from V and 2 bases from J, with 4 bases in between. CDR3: CASRTNTEAFF. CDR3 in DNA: TGTGCCAGCAGGACTAACACTGAAGCTTTCTTT.

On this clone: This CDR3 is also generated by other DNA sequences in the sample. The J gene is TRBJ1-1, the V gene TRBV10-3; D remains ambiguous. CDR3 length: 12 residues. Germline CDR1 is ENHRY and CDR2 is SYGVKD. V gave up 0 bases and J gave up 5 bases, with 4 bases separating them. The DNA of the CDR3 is TGTGCCATCAGTGAGTCAGGAACTGAAGCTTTCTTT. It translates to CAISESGTEAFF.

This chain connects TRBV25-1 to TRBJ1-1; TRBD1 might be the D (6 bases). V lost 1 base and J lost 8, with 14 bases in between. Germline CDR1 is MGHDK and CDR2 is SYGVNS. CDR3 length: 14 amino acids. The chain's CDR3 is CASSEWTARGEAFF. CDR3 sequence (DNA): TGTGCCAGCAGTGAATGGACAGCAAGGGGCGAAGCTTTCTTT.

The CDR3: CASSPTVEGQTQYF. The CDR3 DNA follows: TGTGCCAGCAGCCCCACCGTGGAGGGTCAGACCCAGTACTTC. This rearrangement joins TRBV6-5 to TRBJ2-5; D is possibly TRBD2 (6 bases). The V end lost 6 bases, the J end lost 6 bases, and 17 bases lay between the germline ends. The germline gives CDR1 MNHEY, CDR2 SVGAGI. This CDR3 has 14 amino acids.

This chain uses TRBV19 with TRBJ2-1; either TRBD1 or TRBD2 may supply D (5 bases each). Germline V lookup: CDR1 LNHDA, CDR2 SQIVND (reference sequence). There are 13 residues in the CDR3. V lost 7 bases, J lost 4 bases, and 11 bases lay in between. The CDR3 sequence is CASTERGYNEQFF. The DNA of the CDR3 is TGTGCCAGTACCGAGAGGGGATACAATGAGCAGTTCTTC.

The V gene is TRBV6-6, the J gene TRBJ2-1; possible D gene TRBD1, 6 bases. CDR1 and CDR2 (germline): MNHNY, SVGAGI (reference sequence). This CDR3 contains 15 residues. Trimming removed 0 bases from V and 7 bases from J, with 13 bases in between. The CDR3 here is CASSYSGGRGNEQFF. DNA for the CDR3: TGTGCCAGCAGTTACTCTGGGGGAAGGGGGAATGAGCAGTTCTTC.

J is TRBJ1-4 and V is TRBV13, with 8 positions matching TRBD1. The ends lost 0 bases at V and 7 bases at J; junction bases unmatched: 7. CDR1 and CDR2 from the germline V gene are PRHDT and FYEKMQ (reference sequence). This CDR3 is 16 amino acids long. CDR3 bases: TGTGCCAGCAGCTTAGGAACCCAGGGGGCGCGTGAAAAACTGTTTTTT. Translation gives CASSLGTQGAREKLFF.

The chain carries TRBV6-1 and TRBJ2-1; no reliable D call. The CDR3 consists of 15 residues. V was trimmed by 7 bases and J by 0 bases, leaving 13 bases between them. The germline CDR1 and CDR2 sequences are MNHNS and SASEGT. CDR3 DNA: TGTGCCAGCACCCCCCTGACAAGCTCCTACAATGAGCAGTTCTTC. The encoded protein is CASTPLTSSYNEQFF.

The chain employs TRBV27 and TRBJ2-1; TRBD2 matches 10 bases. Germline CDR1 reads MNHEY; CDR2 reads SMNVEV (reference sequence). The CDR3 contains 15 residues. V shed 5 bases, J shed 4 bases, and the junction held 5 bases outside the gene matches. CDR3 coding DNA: TGTGCCAGCAGTCCCACTAGCGGGAAGTACAATGAGCAGTTCTTC. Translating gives CASSPTSGKYNEQFF.

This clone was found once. The CDR3 bases are TGTGCCAGCAGCTCAGGGGTAAGAGGCACTGAAGCTTTCTTT. Its translation: CASSSGVRGTEAFF. The chain joins TRBV6-4 to TRBJ1-1, with a weak D call TRBD1 (6 bases). This CDR3 contains 14 residues. Germline V gene lookup returns CDR1 MRHNA and CDR2 SNTAGT. Trimming pared 6 bases from V and 4 bases from J, leaving 15 bases between.

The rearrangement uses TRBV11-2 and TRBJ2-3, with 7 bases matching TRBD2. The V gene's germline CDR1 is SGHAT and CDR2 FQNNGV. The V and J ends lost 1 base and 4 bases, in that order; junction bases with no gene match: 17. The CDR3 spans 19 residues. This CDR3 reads CASSLGGASGASIADTQYF. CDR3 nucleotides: TGTGCCAGCAGCTTAGGCGGGGCTAGCGGCGCGAGTATAGCAGATACGCAGTATTTT. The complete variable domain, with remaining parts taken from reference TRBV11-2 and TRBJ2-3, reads EAGVAQSPRYKIIEKRQSVAFWCNPISGHATLYWYQQILGQGPKLLIQFQNNGVVDDSQLPKDRFSAERLKGVDSTLKIQPAKLEDSAVYLCASSLGGASGASIADTQYFGPGTRLTVL.

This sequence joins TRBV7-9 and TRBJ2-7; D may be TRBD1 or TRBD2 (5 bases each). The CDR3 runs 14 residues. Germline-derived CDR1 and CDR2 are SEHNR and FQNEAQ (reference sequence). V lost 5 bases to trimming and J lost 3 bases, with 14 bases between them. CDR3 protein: CASSPGTGLYEQYF. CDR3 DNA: TGTGCCAGCAGCCCCGGGACGGGTCTCTACGAGCAGTACTTC.

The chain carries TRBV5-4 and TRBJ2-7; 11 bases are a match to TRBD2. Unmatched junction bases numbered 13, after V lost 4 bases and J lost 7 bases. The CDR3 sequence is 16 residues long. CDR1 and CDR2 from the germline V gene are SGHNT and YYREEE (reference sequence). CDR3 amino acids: CASSEGLADFLGEQYF. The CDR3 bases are TGTGCCAGCAGCGAGGGACTAGCGGACTTTCTTGGGGAGCAGTACTTC.

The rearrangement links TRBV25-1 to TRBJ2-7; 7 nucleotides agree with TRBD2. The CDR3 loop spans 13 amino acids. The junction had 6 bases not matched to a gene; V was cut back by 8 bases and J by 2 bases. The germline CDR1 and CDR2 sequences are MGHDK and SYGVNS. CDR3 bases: TGTGCCAGCGGTAAGCGGGGCGCCTACGAGCAGTACTTC. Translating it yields CASGKRGAYEQYF.

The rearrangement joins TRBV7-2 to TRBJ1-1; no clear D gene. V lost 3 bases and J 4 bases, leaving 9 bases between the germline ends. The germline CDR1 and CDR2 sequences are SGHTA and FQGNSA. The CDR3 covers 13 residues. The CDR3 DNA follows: TGTGCCAGCAGCTTCGGGAGCGTCACTGAAGCTTTCTTT. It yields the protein CASSFGSVTEAFF.

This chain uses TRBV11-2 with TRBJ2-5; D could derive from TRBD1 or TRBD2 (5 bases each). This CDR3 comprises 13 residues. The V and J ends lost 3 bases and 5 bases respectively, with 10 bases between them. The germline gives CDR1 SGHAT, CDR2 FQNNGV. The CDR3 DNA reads TGTGCCAGCAGCTTTGGGGGTACGGAGACCCAGTACTTC. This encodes CASSFGGTETQYF.

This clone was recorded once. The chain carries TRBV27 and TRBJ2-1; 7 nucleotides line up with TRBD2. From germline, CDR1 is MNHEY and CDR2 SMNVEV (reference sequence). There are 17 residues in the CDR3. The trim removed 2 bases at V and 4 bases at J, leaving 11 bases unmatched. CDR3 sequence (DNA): TGTGCCAGCAGTTTAAATCGGGCTAGCGGAACATACAATGAGCAGTTCTTC. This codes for CASSLNRASGTYNEQFF.

CDR3 residues: CASSPAGTGSIEAFF. CDR3 in DNA: TGTGCCAGCAGCCCGGCGGGGACAGGGTCGATTGAAGCTTTCTTT. The chain recombines TRBV11-2 with TRBJ1-1; 9 bases agree with TRBD1. CDR3 length: 15 amino acids. Looked up from germline, CDR1 is SGHAT and CDR2 is FQNNGV. The V gene end was trimmed by 5 bases and the J gene end by 7 bases; junction bases not matched to a gene: 11.

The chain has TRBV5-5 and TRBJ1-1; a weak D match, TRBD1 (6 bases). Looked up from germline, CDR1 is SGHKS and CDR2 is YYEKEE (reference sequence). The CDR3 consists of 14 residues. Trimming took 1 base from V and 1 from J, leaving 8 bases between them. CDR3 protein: CASSLWGANTEAFF. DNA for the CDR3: TGTGCCAGCAGCTTGTGGGGGGCGAACACTGAAGCTTTCTTT. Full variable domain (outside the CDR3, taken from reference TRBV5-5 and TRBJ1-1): DAGVTQSPTHLIKTRGQQVTLRCSPISGHKSVSWYQQVLGQGPQFIFQYYEKEERGRGNFPDRFSARQFPNYSSELNVNALLLGDSALYLCASSLWGANTEAFFGQGTRLTVV.